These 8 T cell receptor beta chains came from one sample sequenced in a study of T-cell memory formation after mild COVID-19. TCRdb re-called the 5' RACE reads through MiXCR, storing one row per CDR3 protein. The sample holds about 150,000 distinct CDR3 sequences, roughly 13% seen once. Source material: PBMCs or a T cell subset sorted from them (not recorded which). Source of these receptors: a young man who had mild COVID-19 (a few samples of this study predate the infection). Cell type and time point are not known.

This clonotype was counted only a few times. The CDR3 DNA reads as TGCGCCAGCAGCCAAGATCTTCGGGACAATCAGCCCCAGCATTTT. Translated: CASSQDLRDNQPQHF. The chain links TRBV4-3 to TRBJ1-5; the D is unclear. Trimming took 0 bases from V and 3 from J, leaving 9 bases between them. Germline V gene lookup returns CDR1 LGHNA and CDR2 YSLEER. The CDR3 loop spans 15 amino acids.

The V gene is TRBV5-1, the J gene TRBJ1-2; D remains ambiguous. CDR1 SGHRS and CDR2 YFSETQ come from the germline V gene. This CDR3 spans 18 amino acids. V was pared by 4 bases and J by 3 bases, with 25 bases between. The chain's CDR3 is CASSRPWGDPSADYGYTF. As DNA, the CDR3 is TGCGCCAGCAGCCGCCCTTGGGGAGACCCCTCGGCCGACTATGGCTACACCTTC.

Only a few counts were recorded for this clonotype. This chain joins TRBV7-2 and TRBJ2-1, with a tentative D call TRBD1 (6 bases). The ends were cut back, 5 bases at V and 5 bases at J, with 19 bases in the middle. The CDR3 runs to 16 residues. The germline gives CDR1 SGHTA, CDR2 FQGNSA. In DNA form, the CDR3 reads TGTGCCAGCAGCCCCTTTCCCCGGGACACCCACAATGAGCAGTTCTTC. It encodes CASSPFPRDTHNEQFF.

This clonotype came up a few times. CDR3 DNA: TGTGCCAGCAGCTTAGACGGCGGGGGCTACAATGAGCAGTTCTTC. Its translation: CASSLDGGGYNEQFF. The chain carries TRBV7-2 and TRBJ2-1; 7 nucleotides align to TRBD2. CDR1 is SGHTA and CDR2 is FQGNSA in the germline V gene. V lost 1 base and J lost 3; bases outside the gene matches: 3. CDR3 length: 15 amino acids.

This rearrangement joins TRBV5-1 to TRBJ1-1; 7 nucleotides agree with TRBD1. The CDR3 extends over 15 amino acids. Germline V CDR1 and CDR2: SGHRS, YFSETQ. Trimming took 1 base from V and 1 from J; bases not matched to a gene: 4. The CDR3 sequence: CASSLWGTANTEAFF. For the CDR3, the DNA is TGCGCCAGCAGCTTGTGGGGGACAGCGAACACTGAAGCTTTCTTT.

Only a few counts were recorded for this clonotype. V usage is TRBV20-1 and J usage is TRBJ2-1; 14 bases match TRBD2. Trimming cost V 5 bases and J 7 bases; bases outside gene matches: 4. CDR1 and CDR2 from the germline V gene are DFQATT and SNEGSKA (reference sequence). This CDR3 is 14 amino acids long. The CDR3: CSAPTSGGANEQFF. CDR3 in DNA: TGCAGTGCTCCGACTAGCGGGGGGGCAAATGAGCAGTTCTTC.

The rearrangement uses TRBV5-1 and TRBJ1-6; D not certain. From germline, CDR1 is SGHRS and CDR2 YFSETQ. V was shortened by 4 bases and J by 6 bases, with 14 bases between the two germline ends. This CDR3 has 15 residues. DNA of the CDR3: TGCGCCAGCAGCCTGGACTCGCCCCGTAATTCACCCCTCCACTTT. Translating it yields CASSLDSPRNSPLHF.

The CDR3: CASSSQVAGSSPLHF. The CDR3 coding sequence is TGTGCCAGCAGCTCCCAAGTGGCGGGGAGTTCACCCCTCCACTTT. The rearrangement uses TRBV7-2 and TRBJ1-6; D not resolved. The CDR3 loop spans 15 amino acids. V lost 4 bases and J 9 bases, leaving 16 bases between the germline ends. CDR1 is SGHTA and CDR2 is FQGNSA in the germline V gene.